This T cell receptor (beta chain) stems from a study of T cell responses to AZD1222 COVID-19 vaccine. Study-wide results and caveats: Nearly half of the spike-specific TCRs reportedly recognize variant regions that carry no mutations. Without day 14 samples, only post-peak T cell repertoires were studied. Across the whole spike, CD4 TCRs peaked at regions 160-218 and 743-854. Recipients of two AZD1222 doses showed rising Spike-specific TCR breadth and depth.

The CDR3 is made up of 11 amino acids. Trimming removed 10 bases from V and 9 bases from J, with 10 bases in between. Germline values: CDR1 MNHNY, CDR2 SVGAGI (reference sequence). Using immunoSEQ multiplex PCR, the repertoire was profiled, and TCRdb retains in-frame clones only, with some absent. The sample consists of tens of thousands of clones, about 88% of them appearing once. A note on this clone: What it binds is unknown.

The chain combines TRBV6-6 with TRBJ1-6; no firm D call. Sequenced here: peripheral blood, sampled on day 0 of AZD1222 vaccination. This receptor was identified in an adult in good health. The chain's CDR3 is CANGPVSPLHF. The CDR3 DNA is TGTGCCAACGGTCCGGTTTCACCCCTCCACTTT.